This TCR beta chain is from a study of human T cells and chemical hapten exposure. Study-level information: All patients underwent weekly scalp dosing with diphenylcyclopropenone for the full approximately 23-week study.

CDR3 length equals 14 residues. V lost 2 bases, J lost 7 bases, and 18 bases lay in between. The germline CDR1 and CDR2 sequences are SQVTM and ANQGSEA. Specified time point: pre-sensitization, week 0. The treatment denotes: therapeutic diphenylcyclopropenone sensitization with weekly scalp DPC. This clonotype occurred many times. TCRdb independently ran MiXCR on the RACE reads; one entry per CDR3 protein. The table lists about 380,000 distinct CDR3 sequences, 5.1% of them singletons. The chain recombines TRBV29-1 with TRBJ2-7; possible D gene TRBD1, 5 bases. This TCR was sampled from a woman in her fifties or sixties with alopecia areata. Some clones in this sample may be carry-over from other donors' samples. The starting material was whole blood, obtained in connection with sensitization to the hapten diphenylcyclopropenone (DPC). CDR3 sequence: CSVEYLTASREQYF. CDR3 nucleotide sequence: TGCAGCGTTGAATACCTGACAGCCTCTAGGGAGCAGTACTTC.